Following are 24 T cell receptor beta chains from one sample sequenced in a study of Graves' ophthalmopathy and Graves' hyperthyroidism. TCR beta CDR3 amplification used RNA transcripts. First-round RT-PCR relied on HTBI primers, and a second-round multiplex PCR came next. In TCRdb, the multiplex PCR reads were re-called with MiXCR into one record per CDR3 protein. In the table there are around 660,000 distinct CDR3 sequences, about 40% of which are singletons. Material for sequencing was peripheral blood. The receptors here all came from an adult man with Graves' ophthalmopathy.

This clonotype has at least ten counts. The V and J genes are TRBV20-1 and TRBJ1-3; unclear D gene. Germline V gives CDR1 DFQATT, CDR2 SNEGSKA (reference sequence). This CDR3 region has 15 residues. V lost 3 bases and J lost 2, with 14 bases in between. For the CDR3, the DNA is TGCAGTGCTAGGTCACAAGAGGGCACTGGAAACACCATATATTTT. Translating gives CSARSQEGTGNTIYF.

As DNA, the CDR3 is TGTGCCAGCTCGGGGGGACAGGGCGGCTGGGATCAGCCCCAGCATTTT. This gives the protein CASSGGQGGWDQPQHF. The chain has TRBV9 and TRBJ1-5, with 9 bases aligning to TRBD1. Germline V lookup: CDR1 SGDLS, CDR2 YYNGEE. This CDR3 contains 16 residues. V shed 7 bases and J 5 bases; nucleotides not matched to a gene: 13.

In this sample, this clonotype turned up a few times. V gene TRBV2 combines with J gene TRBJ1-1; the D is unclear. In germline, CDR1 is SNHLY, CDR2 FYNNEI. The CDR3 loop spans 13 amino acids. Between the trimmed V and J ends, which lost 4 bases and 1 base, there was a span of 7 bases. The CDR3 sequence is CASSVDENTEAFF. The CDR3 nucleotides read TGTGCCAGCAGTGTAGATGAGAACACTGAAGCTTTCTTT.

This sequence joins TRBV29-1 and TRBJ1-1, with a weak D call TRBD1 (5 bases). Per the germline V gene, CDR1 is SQVTM and CDR2 is ANQGSEA. V gave up 1 base and J gave up 3 bases, with 9 bases separating them. This CDR3 has 13 amino acids. For the CDR3, the DNA is TGCAGCGTTGAAGCGGGGCTGGACACTGAAGCTTTCTTT. Amino acids: CSVEAGLDTEAFF.

A few counts support this clonotype. The chain recombines TRBV20-1 with TRBJ2-5, with D maybe TRBD2 (5 bases). V was cut by 6 bases and J by 3 bases, with 23 bases left in between. Germline loops: CDR1 DFQATT, CDR2 SNEGSKA (reference sequence). This CDR3 is built from 16 residues. Written as DNA, the CDR3 is TGCAGTGCGAATCCCCGCGGAGGCTGGAAGGAAGAGACCCAGTACTTC. This sequence encodes CSANPRGGWKEETQYF.

Comments on this clonotype: Likely a read error: the CDR3 ends without its conserved phenylalanine or tryptophan. The limits of the CDR3 on the DNA are not certain, so only TCRdb's listed CDR3 is given. The chain combines TRBV20-1 with TRBJ2-5. Germline CDR1 reads DFQATT; CDR2 reads SNEGSKA (reference sequence). Ends included, the CDR3 has 8 residues. The CDR3 loop is CSARGTLL.

The chain employs TRBV2 and TRBJ1-4; 9 bases map to TRBD1. The V segment lost 4 bases and the J segment 13 bases; nucleotides outside the gene matches: 4. Germline CDR1 and CDR2: SNHLY and FYNNEI. The CDR3 has 12 amino acids. The CDR3, as DNA: TGTGCCAGCAGTGCGGGGGGACAGGGACTGTTTTTT. As protein: CASSAGGQGLFF.

This clonotype was seen only a few times. CDR3 sequence (DNA): TGTGCCAGCAGCTTAGGGACAGGGGGACTTGAGCAGTACTTC. Amino acid sequence: CASSLGTGGLEQYF. The chain employs TRBV5-6 and TRBJ2-7; 11 bases are a match to TRBD1. With V trimmed by 2 bases and J by 7 bases, 5 bases remained unmatched. Germline V CDR1 and CDR2: SGHDT, YYEEEE. The CDR3 runs to 14 residues.

In the case of this clonotype: A clone one base away is much larger, so this may be a read error. CDR3 region: CASSLDPSYEQHF. CDR3 in DNA: TGTGCCAGCAGTTTGGACCCAAGCTACGAGCAGCACTTC. V and J are TRBV7-3 and TRBJ2-7; D unresolved. Germline lookup yields CDR1 SGHTA and CDR2 FQGTGA. The CDR3 runs 13 residues.

CDR3 coding DNA: TGTGCCAGCAGCTCTAGCGGGAACGGTCAAGAGACCCAGTACTTC. Its translation is CASSSSGNGQETQYF. V gene TRBV7-9 combines with J gene TRBJ2-5; 9 bases are a match to TRBD2. The CDR3 consists of 15 residues. The ends lost 4 bases at V and 2 bases at J; junction bases unmatched: 5. Germline-derived CDR1 and CDR2 are SEHNR and FQNEAQ (reference sequence). Full variable domain (missing parts from reference TRBV7-9 and TRBJ2-5): DTGVSQNPRHKITKRGQNVTFRCDPISEHNRLYWYRQTLGQGPEFLTYFQNEAQLEKSRLLSDRFSAERPKGSFSTLEIQRTEQGDSAMYLCASSSSGNGQETQYFGPGTRLLVL.

This clonotype was observed at least ten times. The chain joins TRBV15 to TRBJ2-7, with 8 bases fitting TRBD2. The CDR3 has 15 amino acids. V trimming: 5 bases; J trimming: 1 base; junction bases outside the gene matches: 7. The V gene's germline CDR1 is LNHNV and CDR2 YYDKDF (reference sequence). CDR3 residues: CATSERGQESYEQYF. CDR3 coding DNA: TGTGCCACCAGCGAGCGGGGGCAGGAGTCCTACGAGCAGTACTTC.

This clonotype has just a few counts. This may come from a read error, since a much larger clone is one base off. The missing conserved phenylalanine or tryptophan at the end of this CDR3 makes a read error likely. V usage is TRBV7-9 and J usage is TRBJ1-1; weak D call: TRBD1 (5 bases). CDR1 is SEHNR, CDR2 FQNEAQ, per germline (reference sequence). Trimming removed 1 base at V and 6 bases at J, with 15 bases between. This CDR3 contains 15 residues. DNA for the CDR3: TGTGCCAGCAGCTTAGACCCGAACCGAGGGGCTGAAGCTTTCCTT. Its protein is CASSLDPNRGAEAFL.

On this clonotype: A read error may be the cause here, since a much bigger clone is one base away. This chain links TRBV6-5 with TRBJ2-7; D is possibly TRBD1 (6 bases). The CDR3 is made up of 12 amino acids. CDR1 is MNHEY, CDR2 SVGAGI, per germline. V was clipped by 4 bases and J by 5 bases, with 9 bases between them. The CDR3 DNA reads as TGTGCCAGCAGTTGCTCAGGGGACGAGCAGTACTTC. Encoded protein: CASSCSGDEQYF.

This clonotype occurred many times. The chain recombines TRBV2 with TRBJ2-7; unclear D gene. Trimming left V 3 bases short and J 0 bases short, with 9 bases between. Germline V gene data show CDR1 as SNHLY and CDR2 as FYNNEI. The CDR3 is made up of 14 amino acids. The CDR3 here is CASSDLGSSYEQYF. The DNA for the CDR3 is TGTGCCAGCAGTGATTTAGGCAGCTCCTACGAGCAGTACTTC. The full variable domain, with the rest looked up from reference TRBV2 and TRBJ2-7, is EPEVTQTPSHQVTQMGQEVILRCVPISNHLYFYWYRQILGQKVEFLVSFYNNEISEKSEIFDDQFSVERPDGSNFTLKIRSTKLEDSAMYFCASSDLGSSYEQYFGPGTRLTVT.

With respect to this clonotype: Germline is not matched at one junction end, which may reflect a read error. V gene TRBV10-3 combines with J gene TRBJ2-5, with D perhaps TRBD2 (5 bases). CDR3 size: 19 residues. Germline V gives CDR1 ENHRY, CDR2 SYGVKD. The DNA of the CDR3 is TGTGCCAGCAGTTCCGGACTGGCCGATCCCTCTGGGGACCAAGAGACCCAGTACTTC. This gives the protein CASSSGLADPSGDQETQYF.

This clonotype was observed at least ten times. The rearrangement links TRBV6-2 or TRBV6-3 to TRBJ2-6, with 8 bases identical to TRBD1. CDR1 is MNHEY, CDR2 SVGEGT, per germline. V dropped 2 bases and J dropped 0; count of bases not matched to a gene: 0. This CDR3 region has 16 residues. The CDR3 protein is CASSYTGGSGANVLTF. In DNA, the CDR3 is TGTGCCAGCAGTTACACAGGGGGCTCTGGGGCCAACGTCCTGACTTTC.

CDR3 residues: CASSHATGTGGEKLFF. The CDR3 DNA is TGTGCCAGCAGCCACGCCACCGGGACAGGTGGAGAAAAACTGTTTTTT. The V and J genes are TRBV9 and TRBJ1-4; 8 positions match TRBD1. Trimming removed 4 bases from V and 8 bases from J; junction bases left unmatched: 13. This CDR3 contains 16 residues. Germline V gives CDR1 SGDLS, CDR2 YYNGEE.

This clonotype occurred many times. This chain uses TRBV9 with TRBJ1-2; 10 nucleotides agree with TRBD1. The CDR3 covers 17 residues. J lost 0 bases, V lost 0 bases, and 5 bases had no gene match. Germline V gives CDR1 SGDLS, CDR2 YYNGEE. The CDR3 is CASSVGGTGVSNYGYTF. The CDR3, as DNA: TGTGCCAGCAGCGTAGGAGGGACAGGGGTCTCTAACTATGGCTACACCTTC.

Comment on this clonotype: The junction differs from germline at one of its ends, possibly a read error. This chain joins TRBV19 and TRBJ1-1; D is perhaps TRBD1 (6 bases). There are 17 residues in the CDR3. CDR1 is LNHDA and CDR2 is SQIVND in the germline V gene (reference sequence). The CDR3 DNA sequence: TGTGCCAGTAGTGTAGATAGTGGCCCGGGACAAGTCACTGAAGCTTTCTTT. This encodes CASSVDSGPGQVTEAFF.

This clonotype was detected ten times or more. The CDR3 DNA sequence: TGCAGCGTTGGTCTCACCGGGGAAAAACTGTTTTTT. Translated: CSVGLTGEKLFF. The chain links TRBV29-1 to TRBJ1-4, with D unresolved. CDR1 is SQVTM, CDR2 ANQGSEA, per germline. Trimming took off 4 bases at V and 8 bases at J, with 11 bases between the two ends. This CDR3 has 12 amino acids.

A remark on this clonotype: A read error may be the cause here, since a much bigger clone is one base away. The CDR3 nucleotides read TGCGCCAGCAGCTTACAGGGGGTTGGGGAGAATGGCTACACCTTC. Its protein is CASSLQGVGENGYTF. V is TRBV5-1 and J is TRBJ1-2, with 8 positions matching TRBD1. Germline V gene data show CDR1 as SGHRS and CDR2 as YFSETQ. The CDR3 totals 15 residues. V gave up 2 bases and J gave up 6 bases; unmatched junction bases: 9.

This clonotype was counted only a few times. J is TRBJ2-7 and V is TRBV7-2; D is possibly TRBD2 (5 bases). This CDR3 comprises 14 residues. V dropped 2 bases and J dropped 2 bases, with 10 bases sitting between them. CDR1 SGHTA and CDR2 FQGNSA come from the germline V gene. Here the CDR3 reads CASSLYDGAYEQYF. In nucleotides, the CDR3 is TGTGCCAGCAGCTTATACGACGGGGCCTACGAGCAGTACTTC.

In this sample, this clonotype turned up many times. The chain links TRBV13 to TRBJ2-5; 7 nucleotides line up with TRBD1. CDR3 length: 16 residues. Looked up from germline, CDR1 is PRHDT and CDR2 is FYEKMQ (reference sequence). V trimming: 8 bases; J trimming: 0 bases; junction bases outside the gene matches: 12. The CDR3 sequence: CASASGQEKYQETQYF. CDR3 in DNA: TGTGCCAGCGCTTCCGGACAGGAAAAGTACCAAGAGACCCAGTACTTC.

This clonotype was seen repeatedly, ten times or more. This chain links TRBV11-2 with TRBJ2-5; the D is unclear. This CDR3 is 14 amino acids long. The V gene's germline CDR1 is SGHAT and CDR2 FQNNGV. The V end was cut by 2 bases, the J end by 4 bases, with 11 bases between. The CDR3 spells CASSLSPRGETQYF. CDR3 in DNA: TGTGCCAGCAGCTTAAGCCCTCGAGGAGAGACCCAGTACTTC.